The clone carrying this TCR beta chain was observed once. The data stem from a study of OX40 agonist ivuxolimab in advanced cancers. Clones were read by immunoSEQ multiplex PCR, and TCRdb kept only the in-frame ones, dropping some. This table holds 55,000 to 75,000 clones, around 80% found once. Germline V gene lookup returns CDR1 SGHNT and CDR2 YENEEA. Deletions cut 1 base from V and 2 bases from J, with 5 bases between. The CDR3 sequence is 13 residues long. This specimen consisted of CD4+ or CD8+ T cells sorted from blood, obtained in a trial of the OX40 agonist ivuxolimab. The receptor was derived from an adult with an advanced solid tumor such as melanoma, head and neck, liver or kidney cancer. The V call is TRBV11-3, the J call TRBJ1-1; D remains ambiguous. The CDR3 loop reads CASSLGQNTEAFF. The CDR3, as DNA: TGTGCCAGCAGCTTAGGGCAAAACACTGAAGCTTTCTTT.